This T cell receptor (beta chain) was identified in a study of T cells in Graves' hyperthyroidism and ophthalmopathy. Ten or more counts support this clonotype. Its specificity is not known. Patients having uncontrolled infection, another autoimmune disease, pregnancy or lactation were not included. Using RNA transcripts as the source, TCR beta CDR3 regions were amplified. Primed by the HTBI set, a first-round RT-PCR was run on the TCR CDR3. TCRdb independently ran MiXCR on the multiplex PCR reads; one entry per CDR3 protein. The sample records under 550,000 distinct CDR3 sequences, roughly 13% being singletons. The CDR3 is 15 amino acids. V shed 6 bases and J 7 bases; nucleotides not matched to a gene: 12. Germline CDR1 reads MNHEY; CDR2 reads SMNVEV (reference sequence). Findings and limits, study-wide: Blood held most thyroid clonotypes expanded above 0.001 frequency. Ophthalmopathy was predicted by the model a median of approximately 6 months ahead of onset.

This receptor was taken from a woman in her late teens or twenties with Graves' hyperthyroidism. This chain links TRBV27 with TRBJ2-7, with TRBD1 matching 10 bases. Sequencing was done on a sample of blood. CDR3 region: CASSRRQGAVVEQYF. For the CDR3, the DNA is TGTGCCAGCAGCCGACGACAGGGGGCTGTCGTTGAGCAGTACTTC.